The 10 T cell receptor beta chains presented below share a single source sample, sequenced in a study of T-cell memory formation after mild COVID-19. TCRdb re-analysed the 5' RACE reads in MiXCR, keeping a single row per CDR3 protein. The repertoire includes 350,000 to 500,000 distinct CDR3 sequences, 23% of them detected once, and less than 15% sits in the top ten. The sample consisted of PBMCs or a T cell subset sorted from them (not recorded which). These receptors all stem from an adult woman who had mild COVID-19 (a few samples of this study predate the infection). Cell type and time point are not known.

This chain links TRBV3-1 with TRBJ1-5, with unresolved D. Germline CDR1 is LGHDT and CDR2 is YNNKEL (reference sequence). This CDR3 has 12 residues. V was cut by 0 bases and J by 7 bases, with 4 bases left in between. DNA for the CDR3: TGTGCCAGCAGCCAAGATAACCAGCCCCAGCATTTT. It is translated as CASSQDNQPQHF.

This chain connects TRBV6-6 to TRBJ2-7; no firm D call. The germline CDR1 and CDR2 sequences are MNHNY and SVGAGI (reference sequence). The CDR3 extends over 14 amino acids. V gave up 0 bases and J gave up 5 bases, with 11 bases separating them. As DNA, the CDR3 is TGTGCCAGCAGTTACTCGGCCGTCGGAAACGAGCAGTACTTC. It is translated as CASSYSAVGNEQYF.

The V call is TRBV20-1, the J call TRBJ1-1, with D perhaps TRBD1 (5 bases). CDR1 is DFQATT and CDR2 is SNEGSKA in the germline V gene (reference sequence). V lost 0 bases, J lost 5 bases, and 19 bases lay in between. The CDR3 sequence is 16 residues long. The CDR3 spells CSARERRGAGSTEAFF. CDR3 DNA sequence: TGCAGTGCTAGAGAACGTAGGGGCGCGGGGTCTACTGAAGCTTTCTTT.

This clonotype came up many times. The V call is TRBV27, the J call TRBJ1-1; 7 bases agree with TRBD1. This CDR3 comprises 13 residues. V trimming: 5 bases; J trimming: 5 bases; junction bases outside the gene matches: 5. CDR1 is MNHEY, CDR2 SMNVEV, per germline (reference sequence). Here the CDR3 DNA reads TGTGCCAGCAGTCTTCACAGGGGAACTGAAGCTTTCTTT. Translation gives CASSLHRGTEAFF.

The V gene is TRBV20-1, the J gene TRBJ1-2; TRBD1 matches 8 bases. The CDR3 consists of 12 residues. The V segment lost 6 bases and the J segment 4 bases; nucleotides outside the gene matches: 4. Germline loops: CDR1 DFQATT, CDR2 SNEGSKA (reference sequence). CDR3 sequence reads: CSAPTGVYGYTF. CDR3 DNA sequence: TGCAGTGCACCGACAGGGGTCTATGGCTACACCTTC.

The chain combines TRBV5-1 with TRBJ2-7; 7 bases match TRBD1. V was pared by 0 bases and J by 5 bases, with 5 bases of the junction left unmatched. This CDR3 region has 14 residues. Germline CDR1 reads SGHRS; CDR2 reads YFSETQ. Here the CDR3 reads CASSLEGAGDEQYF. CDR3 DNA: TGCGCCAGCAGCTTGGAGGGGGCTGGGGACGAGCAGTACTTC.

The rearrangement joins TRBV11-2 to TRBJ2-1, with 9 bases lining up with TRBD1. Trimming cost V 5 bases and J 8 bases; bases outside gene matches: 10. The germline V gene encodes CDR1 SGHAT and CDR2 FQNNGV. This CDR3 spans 15 amino acids. The CDR3 protein is CASSPRDRVRDEQFF. The CDR3 DNA is TGTGCCAGCAGCCCCCGGGACAGGGTGAGAGATGAGCAGTTCTTC.

This clonotype has more than one count but fewer than ten. The chain couples TRBV20-1 to TRBJ1-2, with a possible D match to TRBD1 (5 bases). This CDR3 contains 16 residues. Trimming took 3 bases from V and 8 from J, leaving 25 bases between them. CDR1 and CDR2 (germline): DFQATT, SNEGSKA (reference sequence). CDR3: CSARDGTEVRTKGYTF. The CDR3 nucleotides are TGCAGTGCTAGGGATGGGACTGAGGTTAGGACCAAGGGCTACACCTTC.

This clonotype came up many times. The chain links TRBV6-5 to TRBJ2-5, with 13 bases fitting TRBD2. Per the germline V gene, CDR1 is MNHEY and CDR2 is SVGAGI. J was trimmed by 4 bases and V by 6 bases; bases with no gene match: 5. The CDR3 is 15 amino acids. The CDR3 DNA reads TGTGCCAGCAGACGGACTAGCGGGGGAGGAGAGACCCAGTACTTC. Protein: CASRRTSGGGETQYF.

This clonotype was detected a few times. The chain joins TRBV5-1 to TRBJ2-7; 7 positions match TRBD2. This CDR3 has 13 residues. CDR1 and CDR2 (germline): SGHRS, YFSETQ. V trimming: 5 bases; J trimming: 2 bases; junction bases outside the gene matches: 4. CDR3 in DNA: TGCGCCAGCAGGGCGGGAGCAGCCTACGAGCAGTACTTC. As protein: CASRAGAAYEQYF. Together with reference TRBV5-1 and TRBJ2-7, the CDR3 gives the full variable domain: KAGVTQTPRYLIKTRGQQVTLSCSPISGHRSVSWYQQTPGQGLQFLFEYFSETQRNKGNFPGRFSGRQFSNSRSEMNVSTLELGDSALYLCASRAGAAYEQYFGPGTRLTVT.